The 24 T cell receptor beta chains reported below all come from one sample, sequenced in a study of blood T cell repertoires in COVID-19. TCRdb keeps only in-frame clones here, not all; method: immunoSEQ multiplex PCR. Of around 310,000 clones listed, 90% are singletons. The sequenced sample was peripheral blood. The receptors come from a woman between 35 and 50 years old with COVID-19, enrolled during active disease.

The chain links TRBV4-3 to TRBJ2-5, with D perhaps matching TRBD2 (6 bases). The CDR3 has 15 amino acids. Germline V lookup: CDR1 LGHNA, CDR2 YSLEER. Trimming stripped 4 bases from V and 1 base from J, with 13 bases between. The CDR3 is CASSRTRGTQETQYF. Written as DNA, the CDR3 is TGCGCCAGCAGCCGCACCCGGGGGACCCAAGAGACCCAGTACTTC.

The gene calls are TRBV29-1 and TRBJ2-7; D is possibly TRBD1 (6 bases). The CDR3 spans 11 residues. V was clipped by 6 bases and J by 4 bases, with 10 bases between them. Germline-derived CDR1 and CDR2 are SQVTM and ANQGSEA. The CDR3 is CSVGQLYEQYF. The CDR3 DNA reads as TGCAGCGTCGGACAGTTATACGAGCAGTACTTC.

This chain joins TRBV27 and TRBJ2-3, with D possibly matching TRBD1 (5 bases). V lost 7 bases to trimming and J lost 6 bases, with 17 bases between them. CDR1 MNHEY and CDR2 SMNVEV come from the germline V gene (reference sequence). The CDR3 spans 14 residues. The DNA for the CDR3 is TGTGCCAGCAAGGATCAGGGCGAACGGGATACGCAGTATTTT. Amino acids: CASKDQGERDTQYF.

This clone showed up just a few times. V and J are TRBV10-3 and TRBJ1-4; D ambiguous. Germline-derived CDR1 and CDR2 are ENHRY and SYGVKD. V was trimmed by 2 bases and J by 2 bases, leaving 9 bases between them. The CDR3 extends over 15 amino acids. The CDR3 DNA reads TGTGCCATCAGTGAGCAAGCGGCGACTAATGAAAAACTGTTTTTT. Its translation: CAISEQAATNEKLFF.

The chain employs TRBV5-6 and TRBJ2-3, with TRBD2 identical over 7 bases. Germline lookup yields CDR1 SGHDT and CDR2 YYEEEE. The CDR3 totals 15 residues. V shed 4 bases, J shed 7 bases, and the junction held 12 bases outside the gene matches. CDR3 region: CASSRVTGRLYTQYF. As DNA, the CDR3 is TGTGCCAGCAGCCGCGTTACCGGGAGGTTGTATACGCAGTATTTT.

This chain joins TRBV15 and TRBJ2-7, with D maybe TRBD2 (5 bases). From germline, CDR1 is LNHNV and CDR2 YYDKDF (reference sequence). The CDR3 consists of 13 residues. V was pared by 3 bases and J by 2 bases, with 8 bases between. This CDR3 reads CATSSERAYEQYF. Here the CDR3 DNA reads TGTGCCACCAGCAGTGAGAGGGCCTACGAGCAGTACTTC.

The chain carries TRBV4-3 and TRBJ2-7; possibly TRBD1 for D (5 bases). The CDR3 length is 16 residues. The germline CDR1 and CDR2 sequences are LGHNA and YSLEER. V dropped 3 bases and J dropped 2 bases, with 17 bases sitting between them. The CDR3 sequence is CASSQVPATAAYEQYF. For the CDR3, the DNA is TGCGCCAGCAGCCAGGTCCCCGCGACAGCCGCCTACGAGCAGTACTTC.

CDR3 sequence (DNA): TGTGCCAGCGGGAAGGGGAAACAAGGCTACACCTTC. This encodes CASGKGKQGYTF. The V and J genes are TRBV6-5 and TRBJ1-2; weak D call: TRBD1 (5 bases). Trimming removed 8 bases from V and 8 bases from J, with 15 bases in between. This CDR3 spans 12 amino acids. Germline V gives CDR1 MNHEY, CDR2 SVGAGI.

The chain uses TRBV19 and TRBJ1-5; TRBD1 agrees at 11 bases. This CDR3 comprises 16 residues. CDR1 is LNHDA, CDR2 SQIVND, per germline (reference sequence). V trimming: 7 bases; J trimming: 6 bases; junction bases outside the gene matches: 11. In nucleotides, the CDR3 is TGTGCCAGTAAATGGGGGAGGACAGGGGGCGTTCAGCCCCAGCATTTT. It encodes CASKWGRTGGVQPQHF.

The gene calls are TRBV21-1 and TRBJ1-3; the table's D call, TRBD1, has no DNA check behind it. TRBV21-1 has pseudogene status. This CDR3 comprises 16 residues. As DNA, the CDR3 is TGTGCCAGCAGCAAAGCGGGCAGTCACTCTGGAAACACCATATATTTT. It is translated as CASSKAGSHSGNTIYF.

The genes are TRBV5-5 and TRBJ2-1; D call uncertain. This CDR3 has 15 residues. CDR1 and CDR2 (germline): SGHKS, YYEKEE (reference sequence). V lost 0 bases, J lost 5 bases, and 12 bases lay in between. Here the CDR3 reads CASSLEYLRNNEQFF. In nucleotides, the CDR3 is TGTGCCAGCAGCTTGGAGTACCTACGCAACAATGAGCAGTTCTTC.

CDR3 coding DNA: TGTGCCAGCAGTGAACCAGCAACTAATGAAAAACTGTTTTTT. This gives the protein CASSEPATNEKLFF. This chain connects TRBV6-1 to TRBJ1-4; no clear D gene. With 2 bases removed from V and 0 bases from J, the gap between germline ends came to 4 bases. CDR1 and CDR2 (germline): MNHNS, SASEGT. The CDR3 has 14 residues.

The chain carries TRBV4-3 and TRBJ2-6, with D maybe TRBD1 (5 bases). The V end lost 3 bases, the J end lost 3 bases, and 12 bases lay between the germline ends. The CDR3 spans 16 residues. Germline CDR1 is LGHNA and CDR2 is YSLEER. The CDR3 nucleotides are TGCGCCAGCAGCCAGGCTGCAGGGCGTGGGGCCAACGTCCTGACTTTC. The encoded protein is CASSQAAGRGANVLTF.

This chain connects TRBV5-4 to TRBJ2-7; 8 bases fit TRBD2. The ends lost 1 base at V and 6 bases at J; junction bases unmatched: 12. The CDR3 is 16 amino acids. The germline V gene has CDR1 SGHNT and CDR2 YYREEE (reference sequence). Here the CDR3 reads CASSLRVAGPFGEQYF. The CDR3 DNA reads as TGTGCCAGCAGCTTGCGGGTAGCGGGACCTTTCGGCGAGCAGTACTTC.

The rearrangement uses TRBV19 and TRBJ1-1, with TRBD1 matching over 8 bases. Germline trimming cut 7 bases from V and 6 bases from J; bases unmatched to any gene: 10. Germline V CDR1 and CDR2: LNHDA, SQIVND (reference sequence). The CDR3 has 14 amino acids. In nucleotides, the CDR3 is TGTGCCAGTAACGCGGACAGGGCGATCTCTGAAGCTTTCTTT. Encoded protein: CASNADRAISEAFF.

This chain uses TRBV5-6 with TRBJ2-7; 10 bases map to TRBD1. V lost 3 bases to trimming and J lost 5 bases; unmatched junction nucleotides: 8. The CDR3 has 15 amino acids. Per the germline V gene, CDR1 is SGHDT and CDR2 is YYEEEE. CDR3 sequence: CASSYNDRGRDEQYF. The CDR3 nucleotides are TGTGCCAGCAGCTACAATGACAGGGGGCGCGACGAGCAGTACTTC.

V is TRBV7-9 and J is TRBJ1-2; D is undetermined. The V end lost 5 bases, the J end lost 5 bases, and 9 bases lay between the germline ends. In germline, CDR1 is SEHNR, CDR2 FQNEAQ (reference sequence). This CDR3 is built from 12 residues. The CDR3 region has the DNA TGTGCCAGCAGCAACGAGGGATATGGCTACACCTTC. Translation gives CASSNEGYGYTF.

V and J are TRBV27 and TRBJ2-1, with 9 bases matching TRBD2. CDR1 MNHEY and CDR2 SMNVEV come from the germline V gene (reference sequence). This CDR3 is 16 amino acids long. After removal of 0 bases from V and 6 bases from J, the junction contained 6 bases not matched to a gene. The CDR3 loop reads CASSLSPSGALNEQFF. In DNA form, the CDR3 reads TGTGCCAGCAGTTTATCGCCTAGCGGGGCGCTCAATGAGCAGTTCTTC.

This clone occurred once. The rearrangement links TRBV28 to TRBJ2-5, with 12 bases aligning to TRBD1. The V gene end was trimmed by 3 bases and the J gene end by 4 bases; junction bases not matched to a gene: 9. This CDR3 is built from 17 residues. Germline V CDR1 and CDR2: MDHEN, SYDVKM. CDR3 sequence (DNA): TGTGCCAGCAGTTTGCTGGGGGGACAGGGGGCAAGAGAGACCCAGTACTTC. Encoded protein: CASSLLGGQGARETQYF. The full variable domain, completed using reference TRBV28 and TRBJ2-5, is DVKVTQSSRYLVKRTGEKVFLECVQDMDHENMFWYRQDPGLGLRLIYFSYDVKMKEKGDIPEGYSVSREKKERFSLILESASTNQTSMYLCASSLLGGQGARETQYFGPGTRLLVL.

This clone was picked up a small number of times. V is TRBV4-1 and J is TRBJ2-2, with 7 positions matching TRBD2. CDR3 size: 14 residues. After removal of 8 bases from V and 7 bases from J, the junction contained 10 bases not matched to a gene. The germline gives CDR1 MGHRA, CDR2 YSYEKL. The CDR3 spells CASAGVGLSGELFF. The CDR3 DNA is TGCGCCAGCGCAGGAGTGGGACTAAGCGGGGAGCTGTTTTTT.

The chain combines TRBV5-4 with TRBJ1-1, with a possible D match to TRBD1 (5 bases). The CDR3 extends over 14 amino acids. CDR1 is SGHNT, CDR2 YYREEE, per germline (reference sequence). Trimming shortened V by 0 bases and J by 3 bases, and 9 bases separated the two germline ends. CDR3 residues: CASSLAGGDTEAFF. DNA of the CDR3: TGTGCCAGCAGCTTGGCGGGGGGGGACACTGAAGCTTTCTTT.

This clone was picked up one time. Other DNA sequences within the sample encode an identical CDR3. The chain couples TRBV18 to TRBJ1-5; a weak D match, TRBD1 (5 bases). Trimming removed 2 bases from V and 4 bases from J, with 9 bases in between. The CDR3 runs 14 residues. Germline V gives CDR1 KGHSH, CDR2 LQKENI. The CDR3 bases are TGTGCCAGCTCACCAAGCGGGGGGAATCAGCCCCAGCATTTT. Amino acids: CASSPSGGNQPQHF.

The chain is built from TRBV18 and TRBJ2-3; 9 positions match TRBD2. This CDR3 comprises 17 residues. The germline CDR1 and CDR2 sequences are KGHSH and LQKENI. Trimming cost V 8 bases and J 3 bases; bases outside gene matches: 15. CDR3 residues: CASPPNLAGVRTDTQYF. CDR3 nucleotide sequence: TGTGCCAGCCCCCCGAATTTAGCGGGAGTGAGGACAGATACGCAGTATTTT.

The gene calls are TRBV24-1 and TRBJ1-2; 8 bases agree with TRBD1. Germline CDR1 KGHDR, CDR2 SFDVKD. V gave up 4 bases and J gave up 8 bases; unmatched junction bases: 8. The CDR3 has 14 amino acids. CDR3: CATSERDRSSGYTF. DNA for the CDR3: TGTGCCACCAGTGAACGGGACAGGTCCAGCGGCTACACCTTC.